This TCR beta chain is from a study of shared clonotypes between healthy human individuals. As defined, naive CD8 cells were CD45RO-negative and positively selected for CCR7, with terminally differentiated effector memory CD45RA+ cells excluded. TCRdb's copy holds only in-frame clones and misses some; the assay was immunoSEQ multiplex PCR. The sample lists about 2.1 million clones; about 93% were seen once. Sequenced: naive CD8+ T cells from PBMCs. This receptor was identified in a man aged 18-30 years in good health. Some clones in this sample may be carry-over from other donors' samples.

DNA for the CDR3: TGTGCCAGTAGTGAGCGGGAGTGGATCAATGAGCAGTTCTTC. It specifies CASSEREWINEQFF. This chain connects TRBV19 to TRBJ2-1; 8 bases align to TRBD2. The CDR3 consists of 14 residues. CDR1 and CDR2 from the germline V gene are LNHDA and SQIVND (reference sequence). V lost 5 bases and J lost 6; bases outside the gene matches: 6.